This T cell receptor beta chain was captured by sequencing in a study of blood T cell repertoires in COVID-19. Study context: The United States, Italy and Spain supplied acute and convalescent COVID-19 samples. Nucleic acid was either cDNA or gDNA, and it came from T cells, B-cell-depleted T cells, or PBMCs.

Original processing methods: Nucleated cell counts were estimated from reference gene primer amplification. Repertoires were generated with immunoSEQ multiplex PCR, while TCRdb's copy carries only in-frame clones and drops some. V and J calls and clone size come straight from that table; D and trimming were deduced from the DNA. The data hold about 180,000 clones, with about 88% observed a single time. Sequencing was done on a sample of PBMCs or T cells enriched from blood (not recorded which). The receptor comes from a woman younger than 35 who had recovered from COVID-19.

CDR3 loop: CATTTSGGGTDTQYF. Written as DNA, the CDR3 is TGTGCCACTACGACTAGCGGGGGGGGGACAGATACGCAGTATTTT. The rearrangement uses TRBV7-2 and TRBJ2-3, with TRBD2 identical over 14 bases. Germline V lookup: CDR1 SGHTA, CDR2 FQGNSA. The V and J ends lost 10 bases and 3 bases, in that order; junction bases with no gene match: 6. The CDR3 consists of 15 residues.